The 28 T cell receptor beta chains given below trace back to one sample, sequenced in a study of OX40 agonist ivuxolimab in advanced cancers. Libraries were prepared by immunoSEQ multiplex PCR; TCRdb keeps only in-frame clonotypes and omits some of them. Of roughly 71,000 clones detected, less than 85% appear once; the ten largest clones hold under 0.9%. The material sequenced was CD4+ or CD8+ T cells sorted from blood, taken in a trial of the OX40 agonist ivuxolimab. Every receptor here comes from an adult with an advanced solid tumor such as melanoma, head and neck, liver or kidney cancer.

The genes are TRBV10-3 and TRBJ1-1; D not certain. Germline V CDR1 and CDR2: ENHRY, SYGVKD. This CDR3 contains 15 residues. The ends were cut back, 0 bases at V and 0 bases at J, with 8 bases in the middle. The CDR3 nucleotides read TGTGCCATCAGTGAGTCGGCGCAGCTGAACACTGAAGCTTTCTTT. The encoded protein is CAISESAQLNTEAFF.

The chain is built from TRBV18 and TRBJ1-3; 8 nucleotides agree with TRBD1. The CDR3 spans 18 residues. Germline V lookup: CDR1 KGHSH, CDR2 LQKENI. The junction had 11 bases not matched to a gene; V was cut back by 4 bases and J by 0 bases. The CDR3 nucleotides read TGTGCCAGCTCACTCGGACAGGGACTCGGCACCTCTGGAAACACCATATATTTT. It is translated as CASSLGQGLGTSGNTIYF.

This chain connects TRBV11-2 to TRBJ1-5; unclear D gene. Germline assignment: CDR1 SGHAT and CDR2 FQNNGV. The CDR3 length is 14 residues. Trimming removed 1 base at V and 4 bases at J, with 8 bases between. CDR3 sequence: CASSLVNGNQPQHF. CDR3 sequence (DNA): TGTGCCAGCAGCTTAGTAAATGGGAATCAGCCCCAGCATTTT.

This chain links TRBV25-1 with TRBJ1-4; 8 bases are shared with TRBD1. Per germline, CDR1 MGHDK and CDR2 SYGVNS. There are 17 residues in the CDR3. V gave up 6 bases and J gave up 5 bases; unmatched junction bases: 14. Written as DNA, the CDR3 is TGTGCCAGCAGGGCTGGGTTTAGAAGACAGGGGAATGAAAAACTGTTTTTT. It is translated as CASRAGFRRQGNEKLFF.

The chain is built from TRBV18 and TRBJ2-2; D possibly corresponds to TRBD2 (5 bases). CDR1 KGHSH and CDR2 LQKENI come from the germline V gene. Trimming pared 4 bases from V and 6 bases from J, leaving 9 bases between. The length of the CDR3 is 13 residues. CDR3 in DNA: TGTGCCAGCTCACGCGAGAGGGCCGGGGAGCTGTTTTTT. It codes for CASSRERAGELFF.

This chain connects TRBV30 to TRBJ1-4; D possibly corresponds to TRBD1 (5 bases). Germline-derived CDR1 and CDR2 are GTSNPN and SVGIG (reference sequence). The CDR3 spans 13 residues. Trimming pared 5 bases from V and 8 bases from J, leaving 15 bases between. As DNA, the CDR3 is TGTGCCTGGGCCGGGCCCCCAGGGGAAAAACTGTTTTTT. It yields the protein CAWAGPPGEKLFF.

The J gene is TRBJ2-7, the V gene TRBV19; D remains unclear. The CDR3 length is 13 residues. Trimming stripped 4 bases from V and 4 bases from J, with 11 bases between. Germline CDR1 and CDR2: LNHDA and SQIVND (reference sequence). The CDR3 sequence: CASSKRWAYEQYF. Here the CDR3 DNA reads TGTGCCAGTAGTAAACGGTGGGCTTACGAGCAGTACTTC.

This chain uses TRBV21-1 with TRBJ2-2; TRBD1, the table's D call, lacks a check against the DNA. TRBV21-1 is marked as a pseudogene. There are 12 residues in the CDR3. The CDR3 is CASRRGTGELFF. The CDR3 nucleotides are TGTGCCAGCAGAAGGGGCACCGGGGAGCTGTTTTTT.

V is TRBV6-6 and J is TRBJ2-7; 10 bases match TRBD1. After removal of 6 bases from V and 4 bases from J, the junction contained 6 bases not matched to a gene. CDR1 and CDR2 from the germline V gene are MNHNY and SVGAGI (reference sequence). This CDR3 has 14 residues. CDR3 loop: CASRTGGAGYEQYF. The CDR3 region has the DNA TGTGCCAGCAGGACAGGGGGCGCAGGGTACGAGCAGTACTTC.

This clone occurred a few times. The chain carries TRBV11-3 and TRBJ2-5, with D unresolved. Germline lookup yields CDR1 SGHNT and CDR2 YENEEA. The V and J ends lost 2 bases and 4 bases respectively, with 5 bases between them. The CDR3 consists of 12 residues. CDR3 bases: TGTGCCAGCAGCTTAAGTACAGAGACCCAGTACTTC. Residues: CASSLSTETQYF.

In this sample, this clone turned up a few times. The rearrangement joins TRBV27 to TRBJ1-1; D gene uncertain. Germline assignment: CDR1 MNHEY and CDR2 SMNVEV (reference sequence). Trimming stripped 6 bases from V and 1 base from J, with 15 bases between. The CDR3 spans 15 residues. This CDR3 reads CASRNPRVGNTEAFF. The CDR3 DNA follows: TGTGCCAGCAGGAATCCCAGAGTGGGGAACACTGAAGCTTTCTTT.

This clone turned up a few times. The V call is TRBV29-1, the J call TRBJ2-2; a weak D match, TRBD2 (6 bases). The V and J ends lost 3 bases and 4 bases respectively, with 9 bases between them. Germline V gene data show CDR1 as SQVTM and CDR2 as ANQGSEA. The CDR3 covers 13 residues. CDR3 nucleotide sequence: TGCAGCGTTGAGGGAGGAACCACCGGGGAGCTGTTTTTT. Encoded protein: CSVEGGTTGELFF.

As DNA, the CDR3 is TGTGCCAGCAAATGGGGGGGCCAAGAGACCCAGTACTTC. This codes for CASKWGGQETQYF. The chain recombines TRBV7-2 with TRBJ2-5; TRBD2 agrees at 7 bases. This CDR3 region has 13 residues. J lost 1 base, V lost 7 bases, and 3 bases had no gene match. CDR1 and CDR2 (germline): SGHTA, FQGNSA.

The genes are TRBV28 and TRBJ1-1, with TRBD1 identical over 7 bases. V lost 2 bases to trimming and J lost 4 bases; unmatched junction nucleotides: 7. The CDR3 is made up of 15 amino acids. Germline CDR1 MDHEN, CDR2 SYDVKM. The CDR3 DNA reads as TGTGCCAGCAGTTTAGAGGGGGCGCCGGGCACTGAAGCTTTCTTT. It encodes CASSLEGAPGTEAFF. The whole variable domain, remainder taken from reference TRBV28 and TRBJ1-1, is DVKVTQSSRYLVKRTGEKVFLECVQDMDHENMFWYRQDPGLGLRLIYFSYDVKMKEKGDIPEGYSVSREKKERFSLILESASTNQTSMYLCASSLEGAPGTEAFFGQGTRLTVV.

The chain carries TRBV7-2 and TRBJ2-3; no clear D. This CDR3 region has 15 residues. Germline CDR1 reads SGHTA; CDR2 reads FQGNSA. V was pared by 5 bases and J by 0 bases, with 12 bases between. In DNA form, the CDR3 reads TGTGCCAGCAGCCCGTTTAGGAAGAGCACAGATACGCAGTATTTT. This sequence encodes CASSPFRKSTDTQYF. Drawing the rest from reference TRBV7-2 and TRBJ2-3, the complete variable domain is GAGVSQSPSNKVTEKGKDVELRCDPISGHTALYWYRQSLGQGLEFLIYFQGNSAPDKSGLPSDRFSAERTGGSVSTLTIQRTQQEDSAVYLCASSPFRKSTDTQYFGPGTRLTVL.

The chain couples TRBV6-5 to TRBJ1-4; 9 positions match TRBD1. The J segment lost 5 bases and the V segment lost 2 bases, leaving 6 bases of the junction unmatched. Germline lookup yields CDR1 MNHEY and CDR2 SVGAGI. The CDR3 consists of 16 residues. CDR3 loop: CASSYRTGGVNEKLFF. The CDR3 bases are TGTGCCAGCAGTTACCGTACAGGGGGCGTAAATGAAAAACTGTTTTTT.

The chain carries TRBV30 and TRBJ1-2, with 10 bases that match TRBD1. Trimming at V came to 3 bases and at J to 8 bases, leaving 6 bases not matched to a gene. The V gene's germline CDR1 is GTSNPN and CDR2 SVGIG (reference sequence). The CDR3 contains 13 residues. CDR3 sequence reads: CAWSAGTGDGYTF. The CDR3 bases are TGTGCCTGGAGCGCCGGGACAGGGGACGGCTACACCTTC.

This clone was detected once. The CDR3 loop reads CASSPPPSDQETQYF. The CDR3 nucleotides are TGTGCCAGCAGCCCCCCCCCTAGCGACCAAGAGACCCAGTACTTC. The rearrangement links TRBV11-3 to TRBJ2-5; D possibly corresponds to TRBD2 (6 bases). V lost 5 bases and J lost 0, with 13 bases in between. The CDR3 extends over 15 amino acids. CDR1 is SGHNT and CDR2 is YENEEA in the germline V gene.

The rearrangement links TRBV19 to TRBJ2-5, with 8 bases lining up with TRBD2. Trimming at V came to 6 bases and at J to 3 bases, leaving 6 bases not matched to a gene. There are 14 residues in the CDR3. The germline gives CDR1 LNHDA, CDR2 SQIVND (reference sequence). The CDR3 coding sequence is TGTGCCAGTAGGCCCAGCGGGGGAAAAGAGACCCAGTACTTC. It encodes CASRPSGGKETQYF.

This chain joins TRBV6-5 and TRBJ2-1; TRBD2 matches at 7 bases. Per the germline V gene, CDR1 is MNHEY and CDR2 is SVGAGI. V was pared by 4 bases and J by 7 bases, with 13 bases of the junction left unmatched. This CDR3 region has 16 residues. DNA of the CDR3: TGTGCCAGCAGTTCGACCGGGACGGGAGGAGTAAATGAGCAGTTCTTC. Amino acid sequence: CASSSTGTGGVNEQFF.

The chain combines TRBV4-1 with TRBJ1-6; D is uncertain. V was shortened by 4 bases and J by 5 bases, with 9 bases between the two germline ends. The CDR3 is 14 residues long. The germline gives CDR1 MGHRA, CDR2 YSYEKL. CDR3 amino acids: CASSPYRDNSPLHF. The CDR3 DNA reads TGCGCCAGCAGCCCTTACAGAGATAATTCACCCCTCCACTTT.

In regard to this clone: At one boundary the junction diverges from the germline segment, which might be a read error. The chain couples TRBV7-2 to TRBJ2-5; the match to TRBD2 covers 7 bases. The CDR3 runs to 14 residues. In germline, CDR1 is SGHTA, CDR2 FQGNSA. The CDR3 sequence is CASSLGTTGETQYF. Written as DNA, the CDR3 is TGTGCCAGTAGCTTAGGGACTACCGGGGAGACCCAGTACTTC.

The chain joins TRBV11-3 to TRBJ1-1, with unresolved D. Germline CDR1 is SGHNT and CDR2 is YENEEA. The length of the CDR3 is 12 residues. The V and J ends lost 4 bases and 4 bases respectively, with 7 bases between them. The CDR3 loop is CASSSLGTEAFF. CDR3 DNA sequence: TGTGCCAGCAGCTCGCTGGGCACTGAAGCTTTCTTT.

The chain recombines TRBV7-9 with TRBJ1-1, with D possibly TRBD1 on 6 matching bases. Germline CDR1 and CDR2: SEHNR and FQNEAQ (reference sequence). V lost 5 bases and J 6 bases, leaving 13 bases between the germline ends. The CDR3 is made up of 13 amino acids. In DNA form, the CDR3 reads TGTGCCAGCAGCATACAGGGAAGGTCTGAAGCTTTCTTT. Encoded protein: CASSIQGRSEAFF. Based on the CDR3 plus reference TRBV7-9 and TRBJ1-1, the full variable domain is DTGVSQNPRHKITKRGQNVTFRCDPISEHNRLYWYRQTLGQGPEFLTYFQNEAQLEKSRLLSDRFSAERPKGSFSTLEIQRTEQGDSAMYLCASSIQGRSEAFFGQGTRLTVV.

In DNA, the CDR3 is TGTGCCAGCAGCTCGACTAGCGGGAGGGCGTACCCCTACGAGCAGTACTTC. It specifies CASSSTSGRAYPYEQYF. This chain joins TRBV7-2 and TRBJ2-7; 14 bases fit TRBD2. J was trimmed by 2 bases and V by 4 bases; bases with no gene match: 7. Per the germline V gene, CDR1 is SGHTA and CDR2 is FQGNSA. This CDR3 is built from 17 residues.

The gene calls are TRBV6-5 and TRBJ2-7, with TRBD2 matching over 8 bases. Per germline, CDR1 MNHEY and CDR2 SVGAGI. This CDR3 comprises 15 residues. V shed 2 bases, J shed 5 bases, and the junction held 8 bases outside the gene matches. The CDR3 DNA reads as TGTGCCAGCAGTTACGTTGTAGCGGGAAGACACGAGCAGTACTTC. It specifies CASSYVVAGRHEQYF.

V is TRBV7-9 and J is TRBJ1-1; D is ambiguous. The V end was cut by 5 bases, the J end by 11 bases, with 15 bases between. Germline assignment: CDR1 SEHNR and CDR2 FQNEAQ (reference sequence). The CDR3 extends over 12 amino acids. The DNA of the CDR3 is TGTGCCAGCAGCCTTCGTACCCCCGTGGCTTTCTTT. Residues: CASSLRTPVAFF.

V gene TRBV30 combines with J gene TRBJ1-2; the match to TRBD1 covers 9 bases. Germline loops: CDR1 GTSNPN, CDR2 SVGIG (reference sequence). The CDR3 covers 14 residues. Unmatched junction bases numbered 8, after V lost 2 bases and J lost 7 bases. CDR3 sequence (DNA): TGTGCCTGGAGTCTACTAGACAGGGGGACTGGCTACACCTTC. The encoded protein is CAWSLLDRGTGYTF.